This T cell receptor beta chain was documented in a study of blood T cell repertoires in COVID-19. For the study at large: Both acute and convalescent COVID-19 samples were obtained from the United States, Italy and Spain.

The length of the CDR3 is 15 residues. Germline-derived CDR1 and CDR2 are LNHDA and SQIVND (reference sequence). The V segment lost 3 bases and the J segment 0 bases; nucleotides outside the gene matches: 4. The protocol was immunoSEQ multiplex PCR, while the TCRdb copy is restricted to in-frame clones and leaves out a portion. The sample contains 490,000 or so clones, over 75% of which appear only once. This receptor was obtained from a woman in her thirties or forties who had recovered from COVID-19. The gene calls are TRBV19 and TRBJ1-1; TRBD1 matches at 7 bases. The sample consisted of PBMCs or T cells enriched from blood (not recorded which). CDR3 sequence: CASSILGQVNTEAFF. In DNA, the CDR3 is TGTGCCAGTAGTATTCTAGGACAGGTGAACACTGAAGCTTTCTTT.